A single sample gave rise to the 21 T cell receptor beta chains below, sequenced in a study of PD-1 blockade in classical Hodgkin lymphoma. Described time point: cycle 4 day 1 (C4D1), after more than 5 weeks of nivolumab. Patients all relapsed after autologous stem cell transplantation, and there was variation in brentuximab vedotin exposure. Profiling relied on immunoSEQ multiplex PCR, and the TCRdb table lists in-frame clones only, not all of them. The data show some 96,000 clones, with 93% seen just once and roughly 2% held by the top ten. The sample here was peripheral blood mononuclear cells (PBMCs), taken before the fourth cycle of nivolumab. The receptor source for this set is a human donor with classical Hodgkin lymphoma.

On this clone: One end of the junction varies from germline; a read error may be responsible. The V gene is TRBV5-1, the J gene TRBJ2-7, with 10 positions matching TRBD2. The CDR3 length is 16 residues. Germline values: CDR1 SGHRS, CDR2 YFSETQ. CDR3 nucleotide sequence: TGCGCCAGCAGCCCCAACCCACTAGCGGGAACTACTTACTTGGACTTC. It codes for CASSPNPLAGTTYLDF.

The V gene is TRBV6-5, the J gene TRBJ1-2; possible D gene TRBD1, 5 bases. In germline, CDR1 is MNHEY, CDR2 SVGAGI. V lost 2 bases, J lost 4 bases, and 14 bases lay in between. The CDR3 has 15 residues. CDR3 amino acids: CASSYRPRDSYGYTF. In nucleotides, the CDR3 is TGTGCCAGCAGTTACCGACCCCGGGACTCCTATGGCTACACCTTC.

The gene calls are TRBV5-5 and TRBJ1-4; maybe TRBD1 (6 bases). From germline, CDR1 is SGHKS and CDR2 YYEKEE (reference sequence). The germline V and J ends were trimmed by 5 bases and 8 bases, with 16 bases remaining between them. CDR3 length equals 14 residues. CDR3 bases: TGTGCCAGCAGGTCCACAGGGTCGAGAGAAAAACTGTTTTTT. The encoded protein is CASRSTGSREKLFF.

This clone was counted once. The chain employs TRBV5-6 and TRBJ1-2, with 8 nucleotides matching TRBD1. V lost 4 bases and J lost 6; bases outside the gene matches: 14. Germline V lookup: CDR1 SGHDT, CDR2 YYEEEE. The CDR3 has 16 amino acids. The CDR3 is CASSLIFPGGADGYTF. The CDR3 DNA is TGTGCCAGCAGCCTAATCTTCCCAGGGGGCGCGGATGGCTACACCTTC.

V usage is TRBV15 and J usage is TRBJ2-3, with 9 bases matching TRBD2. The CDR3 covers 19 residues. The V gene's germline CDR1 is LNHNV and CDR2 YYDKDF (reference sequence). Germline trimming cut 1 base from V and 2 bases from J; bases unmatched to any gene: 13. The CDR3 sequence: CATSRAWGAGGPSTDTQYF. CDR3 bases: TGTGCCACCAGCAGAGCATGGGGCGCGGGAGGGCCCTCCACAGATACGCAGTATTTT.

CDR3 sequence: CASLFTGGLSYEQYF. The CDR3 DNA is TGTGCCAGCCTTTTCACGGGGGGCCTATCCTACGAGCAGTACTTC. The chain combines TRBV28 with TRBJ2-7; D may be TRBD2 (7 bases). Germline-derived CDR1 and CDR2 are MDHEN and SYDVKM. This CDR3 spans 15 amino acids. V shed 8 bases and J shed 1 base, with 18 bases lying between them.

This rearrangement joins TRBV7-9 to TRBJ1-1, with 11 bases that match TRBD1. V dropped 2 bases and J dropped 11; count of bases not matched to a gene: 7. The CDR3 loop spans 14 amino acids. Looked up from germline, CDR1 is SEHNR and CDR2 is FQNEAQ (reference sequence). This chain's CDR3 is CASSLWDRGFRAFF. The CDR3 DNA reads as TGTGCCAGCAGCTTATGGGACAGGGGGTTTAGGGCTTTCTTT.

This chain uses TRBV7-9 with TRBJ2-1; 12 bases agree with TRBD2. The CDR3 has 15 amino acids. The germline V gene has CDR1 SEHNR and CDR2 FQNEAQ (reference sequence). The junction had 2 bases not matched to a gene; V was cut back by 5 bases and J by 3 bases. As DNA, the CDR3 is TGTGCCAGCAGCCCGGGACTAGCGGGCTACAATGAGCAGTTCTTC. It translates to CASSPGLAGYNEQFF.

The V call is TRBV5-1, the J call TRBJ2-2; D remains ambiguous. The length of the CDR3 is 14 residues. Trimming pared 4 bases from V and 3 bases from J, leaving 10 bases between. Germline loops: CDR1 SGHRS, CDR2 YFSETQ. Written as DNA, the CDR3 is TGCGCCAGCAGCCTCAGGATGGACACCGGGGAGCTGTTTTTT. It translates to CASSLRMDTGELFF.

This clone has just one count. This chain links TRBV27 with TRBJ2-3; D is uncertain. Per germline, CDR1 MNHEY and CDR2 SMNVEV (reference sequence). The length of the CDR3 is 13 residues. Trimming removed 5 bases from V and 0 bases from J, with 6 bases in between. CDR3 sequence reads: CASSLTSTDTQYF. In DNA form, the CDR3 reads TGTGCCAGCAGTCTGACTAGCACAGATACGCAGTATTTT.

CDR3 sequence: CASSQDPGRSYEQYF. The CDR3 DNA follows: TGCGCCAGCAGCCAAGATCCGGGACGGAGCTACGAGCAGTACTTC. The gene calls are TRBV4-1 and TRBJ2-7; D is tentatively TRBD1 or TRBD2 (5 bases each). The CDR3 extends over 15 amino acids. Per germline, CDR1 MGHRA and CDR2 YSYEKL. The V end lost 0 bases, the J end lost 3 bases, and 12 bases lay between the germline ends.

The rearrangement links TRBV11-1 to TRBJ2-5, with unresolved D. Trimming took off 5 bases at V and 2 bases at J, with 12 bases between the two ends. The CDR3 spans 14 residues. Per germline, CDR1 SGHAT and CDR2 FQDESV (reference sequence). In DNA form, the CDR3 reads TGTGCCAGCAGCCCCCGGGCCCTTCAAGAGACCCAGTACTTC. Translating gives CASSPRALQETQYF.

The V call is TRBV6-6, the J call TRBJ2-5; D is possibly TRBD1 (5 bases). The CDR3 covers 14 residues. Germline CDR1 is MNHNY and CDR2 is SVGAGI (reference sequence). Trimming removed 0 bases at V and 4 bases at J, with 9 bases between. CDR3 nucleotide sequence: TGTGCCAGCAGTTACTCGCAGGGTACAGAGACCCAGTACTTC. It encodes CASSYSQGTETQYF.

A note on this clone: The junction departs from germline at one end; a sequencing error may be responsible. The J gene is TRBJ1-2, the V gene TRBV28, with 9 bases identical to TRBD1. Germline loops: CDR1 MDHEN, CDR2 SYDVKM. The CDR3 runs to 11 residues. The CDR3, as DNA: TGCTGCGTGGGACAGGGCTTCGGCTACACCTTC. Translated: CCVGQGFGYTF.

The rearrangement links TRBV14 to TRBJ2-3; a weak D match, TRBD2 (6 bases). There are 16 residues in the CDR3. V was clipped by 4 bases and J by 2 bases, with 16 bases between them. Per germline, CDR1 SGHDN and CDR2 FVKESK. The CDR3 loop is CASSPGVRALTDTQYF. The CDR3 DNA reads TGTGCCAGCAGCCCGGGGGTAAGGGCGCTCACAGATACGCAGTATTTT.

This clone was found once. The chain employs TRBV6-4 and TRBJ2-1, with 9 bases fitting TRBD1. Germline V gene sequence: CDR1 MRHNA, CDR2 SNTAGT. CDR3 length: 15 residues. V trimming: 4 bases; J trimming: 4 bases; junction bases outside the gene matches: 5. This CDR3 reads CASSVLQGAYNEQFF. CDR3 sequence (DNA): TGTGCCAGCAGTGTGTTACAGGGGGCTTACAATGAGCAGTTCTTC.

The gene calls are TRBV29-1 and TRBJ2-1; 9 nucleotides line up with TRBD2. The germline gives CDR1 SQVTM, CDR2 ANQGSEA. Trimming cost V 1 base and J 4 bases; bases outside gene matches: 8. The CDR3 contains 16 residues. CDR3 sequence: CSVEGRGLASYNEQFF. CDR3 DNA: TGCAGCGTTGAAGGTCGGGGACTAGCATCATACAATGAGCAGTTCTTC.

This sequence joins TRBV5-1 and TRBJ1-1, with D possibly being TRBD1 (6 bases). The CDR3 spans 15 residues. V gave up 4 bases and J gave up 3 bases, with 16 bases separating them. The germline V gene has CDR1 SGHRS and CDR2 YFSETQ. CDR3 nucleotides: TGCGCCAGCAGCGCCAACGCAGGGGTCGACACTGAAGCTTTCTTT. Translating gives CASSANAGVDTEAFF.

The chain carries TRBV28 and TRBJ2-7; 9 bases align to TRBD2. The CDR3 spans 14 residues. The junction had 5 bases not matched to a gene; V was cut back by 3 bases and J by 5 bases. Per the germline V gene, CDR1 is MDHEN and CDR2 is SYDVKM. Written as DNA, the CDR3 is TGTGCCAGCAGTTTGGGACTAGCACCCGACGAGCAGTACTTC. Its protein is CASSLGLAPDEQYF.

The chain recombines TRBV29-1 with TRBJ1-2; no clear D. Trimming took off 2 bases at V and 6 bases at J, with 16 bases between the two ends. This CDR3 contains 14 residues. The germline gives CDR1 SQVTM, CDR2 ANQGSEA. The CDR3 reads CSVEFGQVIDGYTF. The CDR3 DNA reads TGCAGCGTTGAATTTGGGCAGGTCATCGATGGCTACACCTTC.

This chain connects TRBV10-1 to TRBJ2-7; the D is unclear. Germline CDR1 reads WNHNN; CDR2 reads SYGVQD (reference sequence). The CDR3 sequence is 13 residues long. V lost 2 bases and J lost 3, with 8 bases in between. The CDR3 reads CASSETPNYEQYF. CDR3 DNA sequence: TGCGCCAGCAGTGAGACACCTAACTACGAGCAGTACTTC.